This T cell receptor beta chain was captured in a study of blood T cells in healthy people across ages. The germline V gene encodes CDR1 LGHNA and CDR2 YNFKEQ. The CDR3 extends over 16 amino acids. Healthy Caucasians from Russia aged about 6 to 95 served as donors. Drawn from each donor were ten milliliters of peripheral blood. This clonotype has more than one count but fewer than ten. Its specificity is unknown. Points from the study as a whole: Strong correlation linked observed beta diversity and percent naive T cells. Conclusively comparing naive with antigen-experienced cells was impossible with unsorted PBMCs.

Using a J-beta primer mix together with a sample-barcoded 5' primer, a second PCR was run for roughly 6 to 12 cycles. In TCRdb, the 5' RACE reads were re-called with MiXCR into one record per CDR3 protein. This sample has roughly 700,000 distinct CDR3 sequences, with around 25% found just once. The same specimen was also included in a second study, on T cells of mothers and their children.

Material: blood. The J gene is TRBJ2-5, the V gene TRBV4-2; the D gene could be TRBD1 or TRBD2 (6 bases each). The J call may be mistaken, given a closer DNA end match to TRBJ2-7. The clonotype comes from a boy under 18 in good health. The CDR3: CASSQERGGMGYEQYF. DNA for the CDR3: TGTGCCAGCAGCCAAGAGAGAGGGGGGATGGGCTACGAGCAGTACTTC.